The 25 T cell receptor beta chains in this list originate from one sample, sequenced in a study of cytomegalovirus exposure and HLA in healthy donors. Vbeta (60) and Jbeta (13) primers were used in the PCR. The data were produced by immunoSEQ multiplex PCR, yet TCRdb's version contains in-frame clones alone and is incomplete. The sample holds 90,000 to 130,000 clones; approximately 82% are singletons and the top ten take 13%. Sequenced sample: PBMCs. These TCRs come from a man aged 25 to 45 in good health and CMV-seropositive.

The CDR3 is CASSLGPDRGSPLHF. The CDR3 DNA reads TGTGCCAGCAGTTTAGGTCCCGACAGGGGGTCACCCCTCCACTTT. This rearrangement joins TRBV28 to TRBJ1-6, with 9 bases that match TRBD1. The CDR3 totals 15 residues. Losses at the gene ends were 2 bases for V and 10 bases for J; bases not matched to a gene: 6. The germline gives CDR1 MDHEN, CDR2 SYDVKM.

This CDR3 reads CASSLGTGGDYTF. CDR3 sequence (DNA): TGTGCCAGTAGTTTGGGCACAGGGGGTGACTACACCTTC. The J gene is TRBJ1-2, the V gene TRBV19, with TRBD1 identical over 8 bases. This CDR3 comprises 13 residues. CDR1 LNHDA and CDR2 SQIVND come from the germline V gene (reference sequence). V lost 5 bases, J lost 10 bases, and 9 bases stayed unmatched.

The rearrangement links TRBV30 to TRBJ1-2; D may be TRBD1 (5 bases). Trimming took 2 bases from V and 8 from J, leaving 15 bases between them. Germline CDR1 reads GTSNPN; CDR2 reads SVGIG (reference sequence). CDR3 length: 13 amino acids. DNA of the CDR3: TGTGCCTGGAGTACGGCTTTGGGGGGGGGCTACACCTTC. Amino acid sequence: CAWSTALGGGYTF.

With respect to this clone: This same CDR3 is encoded by further DNA sequences in the sample. The J gene is TRBJ1-6, the V gene TRBV30; D is ambiguous. Trimming stripped 5 bases from V and 7 bases from J, with 12 bases between. The CDR3 runs 13 residues. Germline lookup yields CDR1 GTSNPN and CDR2 SVGIG (reference sequence). CDR3 loop: CAWGAGSNSPLHF. DNA for the CDR3: TGTGCCTGGGGAGCGGGATCCAATTCACCCCTCCACTTT.

The CDR3 loop reads CASSLGPGGDTQYF. In DNA, the CDR3 is TGTGCCAGCAGCTTAGGACCGGGGGGAGATACGCAGTATTTT. The chain combines TRBV13 with TRBJ2-3, with TRBD2 identical over 7 bases. V lost 0 bases and J lost 5; bases outside the gene matches: 2. Germline V gene data show CDR1 as PRHDT and CDR2 as FYEKMQ (reference sequence). There are 14 residues in the CDR3.

V and J are TRBV5-4 and TRBJ1-1; the D is unclear. CDR3 length: 13 amino acids. The V and J ends lost 6 bases and 0 bases respectively, with 9 bases between them. The germline CDR1 and CDR2 sequences are SGHNT and YYREEE (reference sequence). The CDR3 DNA follows: TGTGCCAGCAACTCGGAGATGAACACTGAAGCTTTCTTT. Translation: CASNSEMNTEAFF. The full variable domain, in which reference TRBV5-4 and TRBJ1-1 provide the parts outside the CDR3, is ETGVTQSPTHLIKTRGQQVTLRCSSQSGHNTVSWYQQALGQGPQFIFQYYREEENGRGNFPPRFSGLQFPNYSSELNVNALELDDSALYLCASNSEMNTEAFFGQGTRLTVV.

The V gene is TRBV28, the J gene TRBJ2-1; 7 bases agree with TRBD2. The length of the CDR3 is 16 residues. Germline trimming cut 2 bases from V and 4 bases from J; bases unmatched to any gene: 8. CDR1 is MDHEN and CDR2 is SYDVKM in the germline V gene. The CDR3 DNA reads TGTGCCAGCAGTTTACCCACAGCGGGGTCATACAATGAGCAGTTCTTC. This translates into CASSLPTAGSYNEQFF.

The V call is TRBV6-4, the J call TRBJ2-3; 10 nucleotides align to TRBD2. Trimming took 0 bases from V and 2 from J; bases not matched to a gene: 2. CDR1 and CDR2 (germline): MRHNA, SNTAGT. The CDR3 contains 16 residues. CDR3 amino acids: CASSDSTSGPTDTQYF. The CDR3, as DNA: TGTGCCAGCAGTGACTCGACTAGCGGGCCCACAGATACGCAGTATTTT.

J is TRBJ2-1 and V is TRBV12-5; D is perhaps TRBD2 (5 bases). The V end lost 7 bases, the J end lost 4 bases, and 11 bases lay between the germline ends. The CDR3 spans 13 residues. The germline V gene has CDR1 LGHNT and CDR2 FRNRAP. Here the CDR3 reads CASARTGYNEQFF. DNA for the CDR3: TGTGCTAGTGCCCGGACTGGATACAATGAGCAGTTCTTC.

The J gene is TRBJ2-5, the V gene TRBV20-1; D might be TRBD1 (5 bases). CDR3 length: 11 amino acids. Germline V gives CDR1 DFQATT, CDR2 SNEGSKA (reference sequence). The V gene lost 7 bases and the J gene lost 5 bases, with 11 bases spanning the gap. Here the CDR3 DNA reads TGCAGTGGGTTGGGGCGGGAGACCCAGTACTTC. It yields the protein CSGLGRETQYF.

J is TRBJ2-2 and V is TRBV7-9; 12 nucleotides agree with TRBD1. The V and J ends lost 2 bases and 6 bases, in that order; junction bases with no gene match: 7. CDR3 length: 17 amino acids. CDR1 and CDR2 (germline): SEHNR, FQNEAQ (reference sequence). The CDR3 is CASSLSPGTGGSGELFF. CDR3 in DNA: TGTGCCAGCAGCTTAAGTCCCGGGACAGGGGGCTCCGGGGAGCTGTTTTTT.

The chain employs TRBV27 and TRBJ1-1; 7 nucleotides match TRBD1. Looked up from germline, CDR1 is MNHEY and CDR2 is SMNVEV (reference sequence). The ends lost 3 bases at V and 3 bases at J; junction bases unmatched: 1. The CDR3 contains 13 residues. The CDR3 bases are TGTGCCAGCAGTTTTCAGGGGGACACTGAAGCTTTCTTT. It yields the protein CASSFQGDTEAFF.

V gene TRBV4-3 combines with J gene TRBJ2-1; TRBD2 aligns across 11 bases. The germline V gene has CDR1 LGHNA and CDR2 YSLEER. With 1 base clipped from V and 6 bases from J, the junction kept 11 bases outside the gene matches. The CDR3 covers 18 residues. The CDR3, as DNA: TGCGCCAGCAGCCAAGGGCTAGCGGGGGGCCTAGGAGGCAATGAGCAGTTCTTC. It encodes CASSQGLAGGLGGNEQFF.

The chain recombines TRBV6-1 with TRBJ2-7, with TRBD1 matching over 10 bases. The CDR3 contains 15 residues. J lost 4 bases, V lost 0 bases, and 3 bases had no gene match. The germline gives CDR1 MNHNS, CDR2 SASEGT. CDR3 nucleotide sequence: TGTGCCAGCAGTGAAGCTTGGACAGGGGGGTACGAGCAGTACTTC. It encodes CASSEAWTGGYEQYF.

In this sample, this clone turned up a few times. The chain employs TRBV14 and TRBJ1-2, with D perhaps TRBD1 (6 bases). V lost 3 bases and J 7 bases, leaving 21 bases between the germline ends. CDR1 and CDR2 (germline): SGHDN, FVKESK. The CDR3 is made up of 16 amino acids. This CDR3 is CASSQDPLGGAVGYTF. CDR3 DNA: TGTGCCAGCAGCCAGGACCCCCTTGGGGGGGCGGTTGGCTACACCTTC.

V is TRBV12-5 and J is TRBJ2-5, with D possibly TRBD1 on 5 matching bases. The CDR3 spans 17 residues. The V gene's germline CDR1 is LGHNT and CDR2 FRNRAP. V lost 7 bases and J 1 base, leaving 22 bases between the germline ends. CDR3 nucleotide sequence: TGTGCTAGTGTCCCCCATGAAGGAGACAGCACCCAAGAGACCCAGTACTTC. It translates to CASVPHEGDSTQETQYF.

The chain joins TRBV7-9 to TRBJ2-1; TRBD2 matches at 9 bases. Looked up from germline, CDR1 is SEHNR and CDR2 is FQNEAQ (reference sequence). There are 14 residues in the CDR3. Trimming removed 5 bases from V and 4 bases from J; junction bases left unmatched: 3. CDR3 nucleotides: TGTGCCAGCAGCCTTCTAGCGGGGTACAATGAGCAGTTCTTC. Amino acid sequence: CASSLLAGYNEQFF.

This clone was recorded only once. This chain connects TRBV2 to TRBJ1-1, with 7 bases aligning to TRBD1. CDR1 is SNHLY and CDR2 is FYNNEI in the germline V gene. The CDR3 runs to 17 residues. Unmatched junction bases numbered 10, after V lost 3 bases and J lost 0 bases. CDR3 sequence (DNA): TGTGCCAGCAGTGAGGGACAGCGAATATTCCTGAACACTGAAGCTTTCTTT. It yields the protein CASSEGQRIFLNTEAFF. Combining the CDR3 with reference TRBV2 and TRBJ1-1 gives the whole variable domain EPEVTQTPSHQVTQMGQEVILRCVPISNHLYFYWYRQILGQKVEFLVSFYNNEISEKSEIFDDQFSVERPDGSNFTLKIRSTKLEDSAMYFCASSEGQRIFLNTEAFFGQGTRLTVV.

The chain carries TRBV28 and TRBJ1-5; possibly TRBD1 for D (5 bases). The CDR3 has 15 residues. Germline CDR1 is MDHEN and CDR2 is SYDVKM. Trimming cost V 6 bases and J 6 bases, with 18 bases left between them. In nucleotides, the CDR3 is TGTGCCAGCAGCCCCTCGTCGGGGGGAGGTCAGCCCCAGCATTTT. The encoded protein is CASSPSSGGGQPQHF.

Here the CDR3 DNA reads TGTGCCAGCAGCCAAGCTTGGCCCTACGAGCAGTACTTC. The encoded protein is CASSQAWPYEQYF. This chain connects TRBV14 to TRBJ2-7; D gene uncertain. The CDR3 extends over 13 amino acids. V lost 1 base, J lost 2 bases, and 6 bases lay in between. Per the germline V gene, CDR1 is SGHDN and CDR2 is FVKESK.

The genes are TRBV7-2 and TRBJ2-7; 9 bases line up with TRBD1. Germline assignment: CDR1 SGHTA and CDR2 FQGNSA. The CDR3 extends over 15 amino acids. The V segment lost 1 base and the J segment 2 bases; nucleotides outside the gene matches: 3. The CDR3 nucleotides are TGTGCCAGCAGCTTAGAACAGGGGGCAACCTACGAGCAGTACTTC. Translating gives CASSLEQGATYEQYF.

This chain joins TRBV2 and TRBJ2-3; 8 nucleotides match TRBD2. There are 14 residues in the CDR3. V shed 10 bases and J 4 bases; nucleotides not matched to a gene: 10. In germline, CDR1 is SNHLY, CDR2 FYNNEI. Here the CDR3 reads CANGRSGGADTQYF. The CDR3 bases are TGTGCCAACGGGAGGAGCGGGGGCGCAGATACGCAGTATTTT.

The chain has TRBV4-1 and TRBJ1-5, with 7 bases aligning to TRBD1. In germline, CDR1 is MGHRA, CDR2 YSYEKL. This CDR3 comprises 15 residues. V was clipped by 1 base and J by 4 bases; unmatched bases: 4. CDR3 protein: CASSQATGLNQPQHF. The CDR3 DNA reads as TGCGCCAGCAGCCAAGCGACAGGGCTAAATCAGCCCCAGCATTTT.

The chain uses TRBV10-2 and TRBJ2-2, with TRBD2 as a possible D gene (6 bases). Germline lookup yields CDR1 WSHSY and CDR2 SAAADI. V was shortened by 0 bases and J by 3 bases, with 8 bases between the two germline ends. This CDR3 comprises 15 residues. The CDR3 sequence: CASSESGGYTGELFF. The DNA of the CDR3 is TGCGCCAGCAGTGAGTCCGGGGGATACACCGGGGAGCTGTTTTTT.

The chain carries TRBV5-6 and TRBJ2-5; 10 nucleotides agree with TRBD2. V shed 2 bases, J shed 3 bases, and the junction held 13 bases outside the gene matches. The CDR3 extends over 18 amino acids. Germline V gene data show CDR1 as SGHDT and CDR2 as YYEEEE. CDR3 sequence reads: CASSLKGLAGAAEETQYF. The CDR3 DNA reads as TGTGCCAGCAGCTTAAAGGGTCTAGCGGGGGCCGCCGAAGAGACCCAGTACTTC.